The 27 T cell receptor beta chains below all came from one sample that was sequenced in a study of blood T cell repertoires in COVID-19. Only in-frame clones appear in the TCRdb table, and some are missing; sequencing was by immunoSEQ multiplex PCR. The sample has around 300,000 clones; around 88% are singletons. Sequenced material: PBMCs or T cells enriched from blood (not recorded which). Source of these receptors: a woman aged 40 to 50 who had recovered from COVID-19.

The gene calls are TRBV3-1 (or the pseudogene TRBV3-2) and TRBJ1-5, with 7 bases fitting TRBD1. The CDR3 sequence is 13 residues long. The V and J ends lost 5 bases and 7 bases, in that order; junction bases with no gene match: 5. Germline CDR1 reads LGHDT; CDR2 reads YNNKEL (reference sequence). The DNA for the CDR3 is TGTGCCAGCAGCGCCCAGACAGGGCAGCCCCAGCATTTT. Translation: CASSAQTGQPQHF.

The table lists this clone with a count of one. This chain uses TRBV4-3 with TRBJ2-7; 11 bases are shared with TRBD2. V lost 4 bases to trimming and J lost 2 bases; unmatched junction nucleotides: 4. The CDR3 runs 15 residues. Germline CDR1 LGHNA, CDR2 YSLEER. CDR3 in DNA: TGCGCCAGCAGCCGCGTACTAGCGGGAGCCTACGAGCAGTACTTC. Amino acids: CASSRVLAGAYEQYF.

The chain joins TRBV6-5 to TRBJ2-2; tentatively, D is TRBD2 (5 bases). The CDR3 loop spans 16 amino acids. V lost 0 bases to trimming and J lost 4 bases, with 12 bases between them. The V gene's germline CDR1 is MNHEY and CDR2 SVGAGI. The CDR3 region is CASSYSRAQSTGELFF. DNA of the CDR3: TGTGCCAGCAGTTACTCGAGGGCACAGTCCACCGGGGAGCTGTTTTTT.

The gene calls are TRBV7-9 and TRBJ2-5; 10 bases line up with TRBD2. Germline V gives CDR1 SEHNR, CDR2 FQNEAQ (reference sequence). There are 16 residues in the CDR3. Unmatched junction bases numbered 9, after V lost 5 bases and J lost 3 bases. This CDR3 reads CASSQGRLAGEETQYF. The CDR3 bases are TGTGCCAGCAGCCAAGGGAGGCTAGCGGGAGAAGAGACCCAGTACTTC.

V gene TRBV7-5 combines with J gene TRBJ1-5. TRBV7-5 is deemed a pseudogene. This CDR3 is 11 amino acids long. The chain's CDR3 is CARSPYQPQHF. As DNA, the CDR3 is TGTGCCAGAAGCCCCTATCAGCCCCAGCATTTT.

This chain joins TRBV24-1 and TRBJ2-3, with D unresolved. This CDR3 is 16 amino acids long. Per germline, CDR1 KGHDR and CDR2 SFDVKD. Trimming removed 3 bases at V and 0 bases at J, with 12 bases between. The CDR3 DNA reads TGTGCCACCAGTGATCGCATAGCCGCTAGCACAGATACGCAGTATTTT. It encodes CATSDRIAASTDTQYF.

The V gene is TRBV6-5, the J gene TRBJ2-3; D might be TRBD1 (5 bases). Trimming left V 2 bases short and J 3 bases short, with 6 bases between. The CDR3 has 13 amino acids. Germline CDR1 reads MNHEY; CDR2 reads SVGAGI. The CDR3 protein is CASSYQGTDTQYF. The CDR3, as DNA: TGTGCCAGCAGTTACCAGGGAACAGATACGCAGTATTTT.

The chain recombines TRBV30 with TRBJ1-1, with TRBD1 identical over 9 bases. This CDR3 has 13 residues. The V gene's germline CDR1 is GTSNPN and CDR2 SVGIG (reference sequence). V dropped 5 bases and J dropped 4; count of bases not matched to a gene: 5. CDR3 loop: CAWSRQGGTEAFF. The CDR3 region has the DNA TGTGCCTGGTCCAGACAGGGGGGCACTGAAGCTTTCTTT.

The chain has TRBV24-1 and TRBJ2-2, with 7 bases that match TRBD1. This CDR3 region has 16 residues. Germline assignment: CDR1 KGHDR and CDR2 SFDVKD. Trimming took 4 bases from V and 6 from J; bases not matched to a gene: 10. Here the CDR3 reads CATSDPYRGVAGELFF. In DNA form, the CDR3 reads TGTGCCACCAGTGACCCCTACAGGGGTGTCGCCGGGGAGCTGTTTTTT.

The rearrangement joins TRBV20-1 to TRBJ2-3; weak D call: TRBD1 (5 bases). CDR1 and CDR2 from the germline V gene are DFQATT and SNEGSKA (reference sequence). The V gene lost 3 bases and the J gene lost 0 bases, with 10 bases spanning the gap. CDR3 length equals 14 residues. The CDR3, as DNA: TGCAGTGCTAGTTTGGACACTAGCACAGATACGCAGTATTTT. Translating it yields CSASLDTSTDTQYF.

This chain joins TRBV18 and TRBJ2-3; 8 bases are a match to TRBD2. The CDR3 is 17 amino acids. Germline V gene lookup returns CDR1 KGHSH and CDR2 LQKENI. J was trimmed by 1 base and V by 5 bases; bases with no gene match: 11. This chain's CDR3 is CASSSVVSGDRTDTQYF. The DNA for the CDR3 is TGTGCCAGCTCATCGGTGGTTAGCGGGGACCGCACAGATACGCAGTATTTT.

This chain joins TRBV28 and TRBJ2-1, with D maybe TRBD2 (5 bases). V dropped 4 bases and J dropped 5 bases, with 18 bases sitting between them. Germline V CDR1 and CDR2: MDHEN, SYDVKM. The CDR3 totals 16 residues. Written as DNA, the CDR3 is TGTGCCAGCAGTTGGAGCGCCCGGGGTTTTAACAATGAGCAGTTCTTC. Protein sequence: CASSWSARGFNNEQFF.

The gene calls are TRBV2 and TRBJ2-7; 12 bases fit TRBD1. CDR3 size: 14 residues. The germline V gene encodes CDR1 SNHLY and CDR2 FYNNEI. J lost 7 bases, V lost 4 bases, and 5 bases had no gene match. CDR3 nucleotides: TGTGCCAGCAGTGCGGGACAGGGGGCCAGGGAGCAGTACTTC. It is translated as CASSAGQGAREQYF.

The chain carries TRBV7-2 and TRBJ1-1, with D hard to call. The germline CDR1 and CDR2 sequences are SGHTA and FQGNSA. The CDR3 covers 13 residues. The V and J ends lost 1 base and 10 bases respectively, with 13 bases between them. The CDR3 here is CASSLEPGVLAFF. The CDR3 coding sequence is TGTGCCAGCAGCTTAGAGCCAGGCGTTTTAGCTTTCTTT.

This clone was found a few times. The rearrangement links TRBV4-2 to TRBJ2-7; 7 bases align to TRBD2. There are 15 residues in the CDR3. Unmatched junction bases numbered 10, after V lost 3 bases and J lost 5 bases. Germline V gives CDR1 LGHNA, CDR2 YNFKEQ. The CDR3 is CASSQNQRENHEQYF. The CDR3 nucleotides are TGTGCCAGCAGCCAGAACCAGCGGGAAAATCACGAGCAGTACTTC.

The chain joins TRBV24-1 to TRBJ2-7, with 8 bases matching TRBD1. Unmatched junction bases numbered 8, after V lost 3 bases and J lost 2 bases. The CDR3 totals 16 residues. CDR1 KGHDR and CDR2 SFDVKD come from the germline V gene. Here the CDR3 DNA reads TGTGCCACCAGTGATCCGACAGGGGCGAGCACCTACGAGCAGTACTTC. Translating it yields CATSDPTGASTYEQYF.

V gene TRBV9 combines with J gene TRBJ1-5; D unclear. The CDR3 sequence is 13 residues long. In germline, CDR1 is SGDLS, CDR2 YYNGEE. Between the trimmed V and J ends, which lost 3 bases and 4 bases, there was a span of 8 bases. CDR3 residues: CASSDRGNQPQHF. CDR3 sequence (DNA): TGTGCCAGCAGCGACCGGGGTAATCAGCCCCAGCATTTT.

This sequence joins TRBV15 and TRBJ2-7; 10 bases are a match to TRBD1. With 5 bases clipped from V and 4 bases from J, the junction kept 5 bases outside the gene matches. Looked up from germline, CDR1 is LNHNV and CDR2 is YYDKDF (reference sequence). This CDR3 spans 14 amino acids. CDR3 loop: CATSADRGRYEQYF. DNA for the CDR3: TGTGCCACCAGCGCAGACAGGGGGCGTTACGAGCAGTACTTC.

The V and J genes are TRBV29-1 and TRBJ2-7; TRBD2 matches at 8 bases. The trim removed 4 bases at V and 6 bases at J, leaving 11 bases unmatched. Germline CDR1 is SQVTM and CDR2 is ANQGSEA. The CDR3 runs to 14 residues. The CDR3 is CSVVYGRALREQYF. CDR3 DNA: TGCAGCGTTGTTTACGGGAGGGCCCTCCGCGAGCAGTACTTC.

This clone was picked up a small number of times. Written as DNA, the CDR3 is TGTGCCAGCAGCCCCGGGTCCTCGAATCAGCCCCAGCATTTT. Its protein is CASSPGSSNQPQHF. V usage is TRBV3-1 (or the pseudogene TRBV3-2) and J usage is TRBJ1-5; no firm D call. Germline loops: CDR1 LGHDT, CDR2 YNNKEL (reference sequence). Trimming shortened V by 4 bases and J by 4 bases, and 11 bases separated the two germline ends. CDR3 length equals 14 residues.

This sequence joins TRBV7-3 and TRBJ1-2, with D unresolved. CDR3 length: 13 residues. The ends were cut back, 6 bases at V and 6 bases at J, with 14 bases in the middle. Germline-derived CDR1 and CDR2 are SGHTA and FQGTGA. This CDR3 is CASSPPGSDGYTF. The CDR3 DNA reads TGTGCCAGCAGTCCACCGGGGAGCGATGGCTACACCTTC.

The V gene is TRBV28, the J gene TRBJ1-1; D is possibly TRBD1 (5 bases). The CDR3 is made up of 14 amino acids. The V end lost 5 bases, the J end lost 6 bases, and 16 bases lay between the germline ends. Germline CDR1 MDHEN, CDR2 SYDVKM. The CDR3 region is CASSPGGMTSEAFF. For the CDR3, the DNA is TGTGCCAGCAGTCCGGGGGGTATGACCTCTGAAGCTTTCTTT.

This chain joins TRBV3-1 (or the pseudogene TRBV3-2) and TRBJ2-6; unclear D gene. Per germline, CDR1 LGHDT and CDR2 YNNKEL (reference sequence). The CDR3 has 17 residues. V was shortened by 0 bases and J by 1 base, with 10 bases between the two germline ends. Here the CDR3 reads CASSQDHSLSGANVLTF. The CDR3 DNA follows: TGTGCCAGCAGCCAAGATCACAGCCTTTCTGGGGCCAACGTCCTGACTTTC.

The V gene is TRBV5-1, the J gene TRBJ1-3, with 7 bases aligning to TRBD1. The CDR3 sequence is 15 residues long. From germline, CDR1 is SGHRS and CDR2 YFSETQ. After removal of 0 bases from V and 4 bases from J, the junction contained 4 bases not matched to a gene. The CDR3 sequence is CASSLGGTAGNTIYF. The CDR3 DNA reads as TGCGCCAGCAGCTTGGGAGGGACAGCCGGAAACACCATATATTTT.

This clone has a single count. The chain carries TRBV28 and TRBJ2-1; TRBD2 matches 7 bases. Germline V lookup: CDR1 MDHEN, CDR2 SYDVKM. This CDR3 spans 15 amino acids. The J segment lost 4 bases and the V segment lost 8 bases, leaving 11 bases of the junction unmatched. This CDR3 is CASGIAGESYNEQFF. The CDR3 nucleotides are TGTGCCAGCGGAATAGCGGGCGAATCTTACAATGAGCAGTTCTTC.

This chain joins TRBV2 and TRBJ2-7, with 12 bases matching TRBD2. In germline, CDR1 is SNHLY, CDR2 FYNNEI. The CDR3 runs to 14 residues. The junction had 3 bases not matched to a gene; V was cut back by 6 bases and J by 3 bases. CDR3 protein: CASRTSGRSYEQYF. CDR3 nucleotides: TGTGCCAGCAGGACTAGCGGGAGAAGCTACGAGCAGTACTTC.

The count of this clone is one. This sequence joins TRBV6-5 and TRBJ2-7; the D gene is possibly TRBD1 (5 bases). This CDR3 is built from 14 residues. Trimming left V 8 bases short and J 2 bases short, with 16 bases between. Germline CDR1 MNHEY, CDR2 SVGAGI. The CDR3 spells CASGQVRVPYEQYF. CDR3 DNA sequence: TGTGCCAGCGGCCAAGTCAGGGTTCCCTACGAGCAGTACTTC.